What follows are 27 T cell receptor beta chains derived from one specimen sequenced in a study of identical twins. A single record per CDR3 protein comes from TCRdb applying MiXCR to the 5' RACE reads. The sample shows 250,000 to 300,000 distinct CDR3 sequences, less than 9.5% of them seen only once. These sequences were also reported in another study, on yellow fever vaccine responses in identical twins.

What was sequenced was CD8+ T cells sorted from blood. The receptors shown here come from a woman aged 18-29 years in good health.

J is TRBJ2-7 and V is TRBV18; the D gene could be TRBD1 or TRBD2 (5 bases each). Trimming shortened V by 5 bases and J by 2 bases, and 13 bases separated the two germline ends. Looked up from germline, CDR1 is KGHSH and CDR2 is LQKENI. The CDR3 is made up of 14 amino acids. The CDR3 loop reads CASSSLGRAYEQYF. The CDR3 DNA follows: TGTGCCAGCTCATCCCTGGGACGGGCCTACGAGCAGTACTTC.

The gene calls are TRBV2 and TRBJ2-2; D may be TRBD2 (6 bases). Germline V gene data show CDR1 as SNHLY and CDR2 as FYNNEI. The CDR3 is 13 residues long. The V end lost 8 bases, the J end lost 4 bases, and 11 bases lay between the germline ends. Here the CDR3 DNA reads TGTGCCAGCCCGCGGGACTCCACCGGGGAGCTGTTTTTT. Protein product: CASPRDSTGELFF. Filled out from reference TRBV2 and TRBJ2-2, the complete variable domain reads EPEVTQTPSHQVTQMGQEVILRCVPISNHLYFYWYRQILGQKVEFLVSFYNNEISEKSEIFDDQFSVERPDGSNFTLKIRSTKLEDSAMYFCASPRDSTGELFFGEGSRLTVL.

CDR3 sequence (DNA): TGCAGTGCTAGAAGGGGACTAGCGGGAGTTGGGTACGAGCAGTACTTC. Translating it yields CSARRGLAGVGYEQYF. The V and J genes are TRBV20-1 and TRBJ2-7, with 14 bases identical to TRBD2. V shed 2 bases and J 4 bases; nucleotides not matched to a gene: 7. CDR1 DFQATT and CDR2 SNEGSKA come from the germline V gene (reference sequence). The CDR3 extends over 16 amino acids.

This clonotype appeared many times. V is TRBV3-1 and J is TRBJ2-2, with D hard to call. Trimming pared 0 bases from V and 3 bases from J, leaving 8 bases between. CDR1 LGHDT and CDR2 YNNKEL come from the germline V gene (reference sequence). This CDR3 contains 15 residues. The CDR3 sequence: CASSQDGAYTGELFF. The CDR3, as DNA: TGTGCCAGCAGCCAAGATGGAGCGTACACCGGGGAGCTGTTTTTT.

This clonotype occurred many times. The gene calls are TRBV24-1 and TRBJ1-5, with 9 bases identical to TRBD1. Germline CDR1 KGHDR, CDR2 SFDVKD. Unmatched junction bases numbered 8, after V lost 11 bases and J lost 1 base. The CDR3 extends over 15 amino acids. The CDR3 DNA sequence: TGTGCCATAGGACAGGGGTCTCGAAGCAATCAGCCCCAGCATTTT. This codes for CAIGQGSRSNQPQHF.

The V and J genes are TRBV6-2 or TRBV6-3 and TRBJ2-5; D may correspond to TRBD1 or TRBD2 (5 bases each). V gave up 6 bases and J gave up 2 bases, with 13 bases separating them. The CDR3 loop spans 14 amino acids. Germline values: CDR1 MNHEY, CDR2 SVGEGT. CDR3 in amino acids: CASRGLGEQETQYF. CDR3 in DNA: TGTGCCAGCAGAGGTCTGGGGGAACAAGAGACCCAGTACTTC.

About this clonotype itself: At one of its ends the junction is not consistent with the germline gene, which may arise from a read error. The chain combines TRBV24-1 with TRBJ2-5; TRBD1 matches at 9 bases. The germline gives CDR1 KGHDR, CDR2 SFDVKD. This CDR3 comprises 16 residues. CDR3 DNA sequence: TGTTCCACCAGTGACCACGGGACAGGGCGGCAAGAGACCCAGTACTTC. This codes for CSTSDHGTGRQETQYF.

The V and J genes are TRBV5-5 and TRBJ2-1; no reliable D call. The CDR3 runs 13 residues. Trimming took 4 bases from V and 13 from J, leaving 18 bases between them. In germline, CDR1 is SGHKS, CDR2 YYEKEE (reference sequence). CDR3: CASSPGLIGCQFF. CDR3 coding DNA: TGTGCCAGCAGCCCCGGGCTCATCGGCTGTCAGTTCTTC.

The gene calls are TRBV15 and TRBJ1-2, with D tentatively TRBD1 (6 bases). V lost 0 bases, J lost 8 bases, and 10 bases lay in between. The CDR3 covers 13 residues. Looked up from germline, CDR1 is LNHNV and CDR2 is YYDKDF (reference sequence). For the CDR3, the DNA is TGTGCCACCAGCAGAGATCAGGGGAAAGGCTACACCTTC. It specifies CATSRDQGKGYTF. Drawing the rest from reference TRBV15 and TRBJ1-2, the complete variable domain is DAMVIQNPRYQVTQFGKPVTLSCSQTLNHNVMYWYQQKSSQAPKLLFHYYDKDFNNEADTPDNFQSRRPNTSFCFLDIRSPGLGDTAMYLCATSRDQGKGYTFGSGTRLTVV.

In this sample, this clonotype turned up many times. Here the CDR3 reads CASSLEGIGDGQHF. CDR3 DNA: TGTGCCAGCAGCTTAGAAGGGATTGGGGACGGCCAGCATTTT. The gene calls are TRBV11-2 and TRBJ1-5; D is possibly TRBD1 (5 bases). This CDR3 spans 14 amino acids. V lost 0 bases and J 12 bases, leaving 15 bases between the germline ends. The germline V gene encodes CDR1 SGHAT and CDR2 FQNNGV.

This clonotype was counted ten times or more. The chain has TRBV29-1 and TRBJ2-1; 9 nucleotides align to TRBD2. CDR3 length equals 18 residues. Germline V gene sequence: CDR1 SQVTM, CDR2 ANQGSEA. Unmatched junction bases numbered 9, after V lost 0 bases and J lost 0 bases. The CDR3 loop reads CSVEDQAGGQSSYNEQFF. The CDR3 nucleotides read TGCAGCGTTGAAGATCAAGCGGGGGGCCAAAGCTCCTACAATGAGCAGTTCTTC.

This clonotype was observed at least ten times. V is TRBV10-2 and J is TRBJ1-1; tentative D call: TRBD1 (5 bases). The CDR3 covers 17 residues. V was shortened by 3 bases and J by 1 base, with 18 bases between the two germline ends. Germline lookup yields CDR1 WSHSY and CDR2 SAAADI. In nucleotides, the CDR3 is TGCGCCAGCAGTGAAACAGGAGGTGGGATGGGGAACACTGAAGCTTTCTTT. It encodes CASSETGGGMGNTEAFF.

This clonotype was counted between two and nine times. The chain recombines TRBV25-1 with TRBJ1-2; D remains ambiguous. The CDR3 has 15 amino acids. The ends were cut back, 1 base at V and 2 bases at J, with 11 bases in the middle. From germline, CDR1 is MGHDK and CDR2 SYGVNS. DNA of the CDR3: TGTGCCAGCAGTGAATCGGCAATGCCCAACTATGGCTACACCTTC. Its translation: CASSESAMPNYGYTF.

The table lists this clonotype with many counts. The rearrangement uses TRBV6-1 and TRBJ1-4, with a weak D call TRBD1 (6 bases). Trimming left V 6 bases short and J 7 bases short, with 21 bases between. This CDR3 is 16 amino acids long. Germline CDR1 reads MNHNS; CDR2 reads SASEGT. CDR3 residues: CASSTGTSPQFEKLFF. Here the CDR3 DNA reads TGTGCCAGCAGCACCGGGACATCGCCACAATTTGAAAAACTGTTTTTT.

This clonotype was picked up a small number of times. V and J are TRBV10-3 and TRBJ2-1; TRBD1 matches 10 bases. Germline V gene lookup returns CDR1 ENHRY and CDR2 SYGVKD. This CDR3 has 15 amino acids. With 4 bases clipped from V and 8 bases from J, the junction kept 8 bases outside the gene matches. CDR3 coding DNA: TGTGCCATCAGTGGACAGCAGACAGGGGGCTATGAGCAGTTCTTC. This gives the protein CAISGQQTGGYEQFF.

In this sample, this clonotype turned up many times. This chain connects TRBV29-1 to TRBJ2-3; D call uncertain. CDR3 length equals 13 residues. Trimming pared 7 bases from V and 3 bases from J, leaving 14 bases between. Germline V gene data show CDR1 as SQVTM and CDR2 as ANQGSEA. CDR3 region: CSAIPPGTDTQYF. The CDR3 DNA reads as TGCAGCGCTATTCCCCCTGGGACAGATACGCAGTATTTT.

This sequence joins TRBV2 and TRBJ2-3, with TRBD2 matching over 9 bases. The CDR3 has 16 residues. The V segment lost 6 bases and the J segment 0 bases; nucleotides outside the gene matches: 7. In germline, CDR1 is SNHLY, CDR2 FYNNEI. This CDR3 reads CASRTISGSSTDTQYF. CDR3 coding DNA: TGTGCCAGCAGGACAATTAGCGGGAGTAGCACAGATACGCAGTATTTT. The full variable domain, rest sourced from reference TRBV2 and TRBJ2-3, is EPEVTQTPSHQVTQMGQEVILRCVPISNHLYFYWYRQILGQKVEFLVSFYNNEISEKSEIFDDQFSVERPDGSNFTLKIRSTKLEDSAMYFCASRTISGSSTDTQYFGPGTRLTVL.

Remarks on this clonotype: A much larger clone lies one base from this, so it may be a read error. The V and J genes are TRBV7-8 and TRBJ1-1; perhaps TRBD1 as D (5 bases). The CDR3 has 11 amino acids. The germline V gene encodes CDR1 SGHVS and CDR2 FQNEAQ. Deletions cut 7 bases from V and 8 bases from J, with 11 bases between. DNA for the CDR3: TGTGCCAGCACCGTCAGGGCCGAAGCTTTCTTT. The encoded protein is CASTVRAEAFF.

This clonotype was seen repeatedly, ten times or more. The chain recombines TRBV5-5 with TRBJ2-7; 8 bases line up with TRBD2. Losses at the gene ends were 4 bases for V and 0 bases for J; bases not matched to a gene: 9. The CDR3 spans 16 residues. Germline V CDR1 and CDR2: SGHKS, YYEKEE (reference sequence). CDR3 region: CASSHGGGSPSYEQYF. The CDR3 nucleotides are TGTGCCAGCAGCCACGGCGGGGGGTCACCCTCCTACGAGCAGTACTTC.

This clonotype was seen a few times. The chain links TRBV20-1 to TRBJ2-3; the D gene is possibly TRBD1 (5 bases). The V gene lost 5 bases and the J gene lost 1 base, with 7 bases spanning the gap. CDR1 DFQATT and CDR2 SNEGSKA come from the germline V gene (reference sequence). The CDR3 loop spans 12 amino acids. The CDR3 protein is CSAGAGTDTQYF. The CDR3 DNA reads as TGCAGTGCTGGGGCTGGCACAGATACGCAGTATTTT.

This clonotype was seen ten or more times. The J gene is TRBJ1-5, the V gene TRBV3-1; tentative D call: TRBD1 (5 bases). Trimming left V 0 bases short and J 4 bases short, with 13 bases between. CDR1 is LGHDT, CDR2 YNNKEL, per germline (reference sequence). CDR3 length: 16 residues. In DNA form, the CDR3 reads TGTGCCAGCAGCCAAGATGCGGCGGCAGGGAATCAGCCCCAGCATTTT. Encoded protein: CASSQDAAAGNQPQHF.

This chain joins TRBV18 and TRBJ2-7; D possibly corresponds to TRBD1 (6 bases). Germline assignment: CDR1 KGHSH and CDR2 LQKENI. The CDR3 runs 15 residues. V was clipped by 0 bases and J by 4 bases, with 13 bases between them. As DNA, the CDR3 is TGTGCCAGCTCACCACCTAGCAGGGGTGGTTACGAGCAGTACTTC. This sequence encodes CASSPPSRGGYEQYF.

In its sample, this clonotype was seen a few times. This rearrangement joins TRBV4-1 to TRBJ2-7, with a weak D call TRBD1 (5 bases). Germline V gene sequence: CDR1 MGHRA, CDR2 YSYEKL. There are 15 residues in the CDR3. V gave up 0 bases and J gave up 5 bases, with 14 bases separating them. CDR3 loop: CASSQESRWGHEQYF. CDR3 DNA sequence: TGCGCCAGCAGCCAAGAGTCCCGCTGGGGCCACGAGCAGTACTTC.

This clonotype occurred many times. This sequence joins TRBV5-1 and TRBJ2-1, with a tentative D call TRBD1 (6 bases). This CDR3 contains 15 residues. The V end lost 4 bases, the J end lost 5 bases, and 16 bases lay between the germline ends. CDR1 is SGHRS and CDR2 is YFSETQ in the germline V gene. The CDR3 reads CASSPRGRVDNEQFF. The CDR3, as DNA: TGCGCCAGCAGCCCCAGGGGCAGGGTAGACAATGAGCAGTTCTTC.

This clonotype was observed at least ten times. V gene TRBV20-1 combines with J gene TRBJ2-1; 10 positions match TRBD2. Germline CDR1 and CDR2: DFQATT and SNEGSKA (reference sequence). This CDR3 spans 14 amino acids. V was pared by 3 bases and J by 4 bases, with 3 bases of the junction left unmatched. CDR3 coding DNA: TGCAGTGCTAGCCTAGCGGGGGATTACAATGAGCAGTTCTTC. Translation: CSASLAGDYNEQFF.

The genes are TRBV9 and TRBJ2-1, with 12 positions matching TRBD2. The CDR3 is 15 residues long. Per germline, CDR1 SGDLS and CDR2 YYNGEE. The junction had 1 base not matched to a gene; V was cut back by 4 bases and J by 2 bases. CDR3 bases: TGTGCCAGCAGCCCTAGCGGGGGGGCCTACAATGAGCAGTTCTTC. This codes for CASSPSGGAYNEQFF.

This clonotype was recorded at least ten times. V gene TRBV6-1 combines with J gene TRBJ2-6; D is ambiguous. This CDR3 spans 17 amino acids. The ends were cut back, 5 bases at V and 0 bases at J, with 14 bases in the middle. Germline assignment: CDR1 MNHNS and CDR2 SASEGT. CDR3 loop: CASSPDPPSSGANVLTF. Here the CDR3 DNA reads TGTGCCAGCAGTCCGGACCCACCTAGCTCTGGGGCCAACGTCCTGACTTTC.